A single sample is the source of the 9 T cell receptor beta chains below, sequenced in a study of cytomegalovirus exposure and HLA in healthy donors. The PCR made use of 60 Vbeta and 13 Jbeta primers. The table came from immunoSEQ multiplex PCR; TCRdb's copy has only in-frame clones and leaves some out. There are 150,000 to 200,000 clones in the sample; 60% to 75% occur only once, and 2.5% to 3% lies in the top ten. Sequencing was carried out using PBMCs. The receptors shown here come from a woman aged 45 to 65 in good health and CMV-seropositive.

The CDR3 spells CASSRQESNEKLFF. Here the CDR3 DNA reads TGTGCCAGCAGCCGACAGGAGTCTAATGAAAAACTGTTTTTT. The chain links TRBV13 to TRBJ1-4, with a weak D call TRBD1 (6 bases). Between the trimmed V and J ends, which lost 5 bases and 3 bases, there was a span of 10 bases. Per the germline V gene, CDR1 is PRHDT and CDR2 is FYEKMQ (reference sequence). The CDR3 consists of 14 residues. The complete variable domain, with remaining parts taken from reference TRBV13 and TRBJ1-4, reads AAGVIQSPRHLIKEKRETATLKCYPIPRHDTVYWYQQGPGQDPQFLISFYEKMQSDKGSIPDRFSAQQFSDYHSELNMSSLELGDSALYFCASSRQESNEKLFFGSGTQLSVL.

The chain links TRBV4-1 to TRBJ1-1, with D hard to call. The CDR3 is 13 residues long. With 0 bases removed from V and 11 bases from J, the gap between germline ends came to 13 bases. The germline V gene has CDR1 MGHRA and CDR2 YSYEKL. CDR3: CASSQDLRRGAFF. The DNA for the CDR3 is TGCGCCAGCAGCCAAGATCTTAGGAGAGGGGCTTTCTTT.

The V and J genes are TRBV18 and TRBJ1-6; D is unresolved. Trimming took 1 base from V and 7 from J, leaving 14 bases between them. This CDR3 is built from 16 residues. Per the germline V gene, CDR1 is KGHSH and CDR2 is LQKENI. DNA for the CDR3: TGTGCCAGCTCACCACGGCCCGCAGATACAAATTCACCCCTCCACTTT. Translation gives CASSPRPADTNSPLHF.

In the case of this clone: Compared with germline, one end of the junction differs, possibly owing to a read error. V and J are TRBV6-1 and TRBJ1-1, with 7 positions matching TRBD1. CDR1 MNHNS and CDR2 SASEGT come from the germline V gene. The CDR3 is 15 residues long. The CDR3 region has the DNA TGTGCCACAACCTTACAGGGGAACGTGAACACTGAAGCTTCCTTT. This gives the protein CATTLQGNVNTEASF.

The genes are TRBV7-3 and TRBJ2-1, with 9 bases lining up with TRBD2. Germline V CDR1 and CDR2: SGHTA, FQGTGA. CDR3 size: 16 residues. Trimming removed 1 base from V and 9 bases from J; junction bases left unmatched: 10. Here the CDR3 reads CASSLMGAGGPSEQFF. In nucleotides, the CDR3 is TGTGCCAGCAGCTTAATGGGAGCGGGGGGCCCGTCTGAGCAGTTCTTC.

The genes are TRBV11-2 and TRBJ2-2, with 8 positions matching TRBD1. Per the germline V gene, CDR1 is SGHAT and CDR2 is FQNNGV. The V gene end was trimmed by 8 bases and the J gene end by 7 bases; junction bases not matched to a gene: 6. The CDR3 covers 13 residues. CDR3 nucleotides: TGTGCCAGCTCCGGACAGGGTTTCGGGGAGCTGTTTTTT. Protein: CASSGQGFGELFF.

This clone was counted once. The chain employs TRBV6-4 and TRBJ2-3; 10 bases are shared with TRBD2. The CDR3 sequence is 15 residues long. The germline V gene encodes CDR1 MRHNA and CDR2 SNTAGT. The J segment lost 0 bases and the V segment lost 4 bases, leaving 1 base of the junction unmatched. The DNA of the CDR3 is TGTGCCAGCAGTGTTAGCGGGGGGAGCACAGATACGCAGTATTTT. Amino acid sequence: CASSVSGGSTDTQYF.

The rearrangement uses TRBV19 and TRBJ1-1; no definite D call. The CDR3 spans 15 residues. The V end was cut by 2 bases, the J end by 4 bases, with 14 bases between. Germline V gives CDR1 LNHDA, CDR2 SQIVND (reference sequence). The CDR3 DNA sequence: TGTGCCAGTAGTATACTTGAGCGAGGAGCCACTGAAGCTTTCTTT. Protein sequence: CASSILERGATEAFF.

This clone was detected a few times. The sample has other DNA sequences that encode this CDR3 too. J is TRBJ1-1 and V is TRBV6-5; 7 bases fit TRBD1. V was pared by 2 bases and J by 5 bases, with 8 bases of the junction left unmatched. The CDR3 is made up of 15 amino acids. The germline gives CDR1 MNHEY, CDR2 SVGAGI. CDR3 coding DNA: TGTGCCAGCAGTTACAGCCGACAGGGACGAACTGAAGCTTTCTTT. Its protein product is CASSYSRQGRTEAFF.